The 24 T cell receptor beta chains below all came from one sample that was sequenced in a study of blood T cell repertoires in COVID-19. The data were produced by immunoSEQ multiplex PCR, yet TCRdb's version contains in-frame clones alone and is incomplete. The table lists roughly 170,000 clones, roughly 89% of them singletons, with around 0.88% in the top ten. The sequenced material came from peripheral blood. The receptors were gathered from a woman younger than 35 who had recovered from COVID-19.

The chain couples TRBV6-2 or TRBV6-3 to TRBJ2-7; 9 bases align to TRBD2. The ends lost 2 bases at V and 3 bases at J; junction bases unmatched: 2. The germline V gene has CDR1 MNHEY and CDR2 SVGEGT. The CDR3 consists of 14 residues. This CDR3 is CASSYGTSIYEQYV. CDR3 nucleotides: TGTGCCAGCAGTTACGGGACTAGCATCTACGAGCAGTACGTC.

The chain carries TRBV5-6 and TRBJ2-2; 7 bases fit TRBD2. This CDR3 has 15 amino acids. The germline gives CDR1 SGHDT, CDR2 YYEEEE. V shed 2 bases and J 5 bases; nucleotides not matched to a gene: 6. CDR3 sequence reads: CASSLGLAETGELFF. The CDR3 bases are TGTGCCAGCAGCTTAGGGCTAGCGGAAACCGGGGAGCTGTTTTTT.

This clone was seen a few times. V and J are TRBV2 and TRBJ1-3, with 7 bases that match TRBD1. Losses at the gene ends were 9 bases for V and 0 bases for J; bases not matched to a gene: 2. This CDR3 is built from 13 residues. In germline, CDR1 is SNHLY, CDR2 FYNNEI. CDR3 region: CARDRVSGNTIYF. The CDR3 DNA reads TGTGCCAGAGACAGGGTCTCTGGAAACACCATATATTTT.

The V and J genes are TRBV19 and TRBJ2-3, with TRBD2 as a possible D gene (5 bases). The CDR3 is 14 residues long. V lost 1 base to trimming and J lost 7 bases, with 12 bases between them. Looked up from germline, CDR1 is LNHDA and CDR2 is SQIVND (reference sequence). CDR3 in DNA: TGTGCCAGTAGTATAGGGATCGGGGTAAATACGCAGTATTTT. Protein sequence: CASSIGIGVNTQYF.

This sequence joins TRBV7-9 and TRBJ1-2; a weak D match, TRBD1 (5 bases). The germline gives CDR1 SEHNR, CDR2 FQNEAQ (reference sequence). V was cut by 5 bases and J by 6 bases, with 16 bases left in between. The CDR3 runs to 14 residues. CDR3 coding DNA: TGTGCCAGCAGCGAAGCTGGCAGGGTCAATGGCTACACCTTC. Protein sequence: CASSEAGRVNGYTF.

The gene calls are TRBV5-4 and TRBJ2-7; 9 nucleotides align to TRBD1. Germline lookup yields CDR1 SGHNT and CDR2 YYREEE (reference sequence). V shed 3 bases and J 4 bases; nucleotides not matched to a gene: 8. The CDR3 covers 15 residues. CDR3 sequence: CASSWPGQGLYEQYF. The CDR3 bases are TGTGCCAGCAGCTGGCCGGGACAGGGATTATACGAGCAGTACTTC. The full variable domain, with the rest looked up from reference TRBV5-4 and TRBJ2-7, is ETGVTQSPTHLIKTRGQQVTLRCSSQSGHNTVSWYQQALGQGPQFIFQYYREEENGRGNFPPRFSGLQFPNYSSELNVNALELDDSALYLCASSWPGQGLYEQYFGPGTRLTVT.

CDR3 sequence reads: CASSPIPTQGAQNSPLHF. In DNA, the CDR3 is TGTGCCAGCAGCCCCATCCCCACACAGGGGGCGCAGAATTCACCCCTCCACTTT. The chain combines TRBV5-5 with TRBJ1-6; the match to TRBD1 covers 9 bases. This CDR3 region has 18 residues. Germline V gene lookup returns CDR1 SGHKS and CDR2 YYEKEE (reference sequence). The junction had 15 bases not matched to a gene; V was cut back by 4 bases and J by 7 bases.

As to this clone: Other DNA sequences in this specimen translate into the identical CDR3. The chain is built from TRBV27 and TRBJ2-1, with D unclear. The CDR3 runs to 11 residues. Trimming removed 7 bases from V and 4 bases from J, with 5 bases in between. Germline values: CDR1 MNHEY, CDR2 SMNVEV (reference sequence). The CDR3 loop reads CASTLYNEQFF. The CDR3 DNA reads TGTGCCAGCACTCTGTACAATGAGCAGTTCTTC.

The gene calls are TRBV6-4 and TRBJ1-1, with D hard to call. Between the trimmed V and J ends, which lost 3 bases and 4 bases, there was a span of 9 bases. The CDR3 consists of 13 residues. Germline CDR1 is MRHNA and CDR2 is SNTAGT. CDR3: CASSELGGTEAFF. CDR3 DNA: TGTGCCAGCAGTGAATTAGGCGGCACTGAAGCTTTCTTT.

The V and J genes are TRBV4-3 and TRBJ2-5, with 9 bases identical to TRBD1. Losses at the gene ends were 6 bases for V and 2 bases for J; bases not matched to a gene: 10. This CDR3 is built from 16 residues. Germline values: CDR1 LGHNA, CDR2 YSLEER. CDR3 sequence: CASRQSYRGPQETQYF. The CDR3 DNA sequence: TGCGCCAGCAGACAATCCTACAGGGGGCCTCAAGAGACCCAGTACTTC.

The chain carries TRBV15 and TRBJ1-6; the D gene is possibly TRBD1 (5 bases). The CDR3 loop spans 15 amino acids. Trimming pared 5 bases from V and 7 bases from J, leaving 15 bases between. The germline gives CDR1 LNHNV, CDR2 YYDKDF (reference sequence). The CDR3 nucleotides are TGTGCCACCAGCGGGACTCTACAGCACAATTCACCCCTCCACTTT. This codes for CATSGTLQHNSPLHF.

The rearrangement uses TRBV19 and TRBJ1-2, with a weak D call TRBD1 (6 bases). Germline assignment: CDR1 LNHDA and CDR2 SQIVND (reference sequence). The CDR3 spans 15 residues. The ends were cut back, 5 bases at V and 7 bases at J, with 20 bases in the middle. CDR3 sequence reads: CASSPHTDRFGGYTF. The CDR3 DNA reads as TGTGCCAGTAGTCCCCACACGGACAGATTCGGTGGCTACACCTTC.

The J gene is TRBJ1-5, the V gene TRBV18; D might be TRBD1 (5 bases). The CDR3 covers 14 residues. V was trimmed by 4 bases and J by 4 bases, leaving 11 bases between them. Germline V gene sequence: CDR1 KGHSH, CDR2 LQKENI. The DNA of the CDR3 is TGTGCCAGCTCACTCGACAGAACGAATCAGCCCCAGCATTTT. Translating gives CASSLDRTNQPQHF.

V and J are TRBV7-6 and TRBJ2-2; 10 bases are a match to TRBD2. V trimming: 5 bases; J trimming: 3 bases; junction bases outside the gene matches: 9. This CDR3 is built from 17 residues. CDR1 is SGHVS, CDR2 FNYEAQ, per germline. The CDR3 region is CASSSLISGGDTGELFF. The CDR3 bases are TGTGCCAGCAGCAGCTTAATCAGCGGGGGGGACACCGGGGAGCTGTTTTTT.

V is TRBV11-2 and J is TRBJ2-1; D might be TRBD1 (5 bases). Germline values: CDR1 SGHAT, CDR2 FQNNGV. CDR3 length: 15 residues. Trimming stripped 5 bases from V and 3 bases from J, with 14 bases between. Written as DNA, the CDR3 is TGTGCCAGCAGCCGGTGGCCACAGGACTACAATGAGCAGTTCTTC. It codes for CASSRWPQDYNEQFF.

The sample holds one count of this clone. V and J are TRBV29-1 and TRBJ1-6; the match to TRBD1 covers 10 bases. This CDR3 spans 15 amino acids. Germline V CDR1 and CDR2: SQVTM, ANQGSEA. The V and J ends lost 5 bases and 3 bases, in that order; junction bases with no gene match: 4. The CDR3 bases are TGCAGCGTTCGACAGGGGGCAGGCTATAATTCACCCCTCCACTTT. It encodes CSVRQGAGYNSPLHF.

The chain combines TRBV14 with TRBJ2-1, with 8 bases identical to TRBD2. V was pared by 3 bases and J by 2 bases, with 6 bases of the junction left unmatched. CDR3 length: 16 residues. Germline lookup yields CDR1 SGHDN and CDR2 FVKESK. The CDR3 is CASSHGGRITYNEQFF. Here the CDR3 DNA reads TGTGCCAGCAGCCATGGCGGGAGGATTACCTACAATGAGCAGTTCTTC. Using reference TRBV14 and TRBJ2-1 for the parts outside the CDR3, the full variable domain is EAGVTQFPSHSVIEKGQTVTLRCDPISGHDNLYWYRRVMGKEIKFLLHFVKESKQDESGMPNNRFLAERTGGTYSTLKVQPAELEDSGVYFCASSHGGRITYNEQFFGPGTRLTVL.

The CDR3 here is CASRFMNTEAFF. CDR3 sequence (DNA): TGTGCCAGCAGGTTCATGAACACTGAAGCTTTCTTT. The rearrangement uses TRBV6-5 and TRBJ1-1, with no clear D. Trimming left V 6 bases short and J 0 bases short, with 5 bases between. This CDR3 is built from 12 residues. Germline V gene sequence: CDR1 MNHEY, CDR2 SVGAGI.

There are many counts of this clone. The chain is built from TRBV2 and TRBJ1-2; 8 nucleotides align to TRBD1. The CDR3 length is 15 residues. After removal of 9 bases from V and 7 bases from J, the junction contained 16 bases not matched to a gene. The germline V gene encodes CDR1 SNHLY and CDR2 FYNNEI. CDR3 sequence (DNA): TGTGCCAGTACAAACTCTGGGCAGGGGGCGCGTGGCTACACCTTC. Its protein is CASTNSGQGARGYTF.

Comments on this clone: Additional DNA sequences in this sample encode the identical CDR3. The chain links TRBV5-1 to TRBJ1-1; maybe TRBD1 (5 bases). The germline V gene has CDR1 SGHRS and CDR2 YFSETQ. This CDR3 region has 12 residues. V was shortened by 1 base and J by 5 bases, with 6 bases between the two germline ends. CDR3 coding DNA: TGCGCCAGCAGCTTGCGGGGGACTGAAGCTTTCTTT. Amino acids: CASSLRGTEAFF.

V and J are TRBV2 and TRBJ2-7, with 10 bases identical to TRBD1. CDR1 and CDR2 from the germline V gene are SNHLY and FYNNEI. Unmatched junction bases numbered 5, after V lost 6 bases and J lost 6 bases. The CDR3 totals 13 residues. In DNA form, the CDR3 reads TGTGCCAGCAGGGGACAGGGGTATGGCGAGCAGTACGTC. Its translation: CASRGQGYGEQYV.

The genes are TRBV12-3 or TRBV12-4 and TRBJ2-7; a possible D gene is TRBD2 (6 bases). The germline V and J ends were trimmed by 3 bases and 6 bases, with 12 bases remaining between them. The CDR3 is made up of 13 amino acids. In DNA, the CDR3 is TGTGCCAGCAGTTTCCTTTTCGGGGGCGAGCAGTACTTC. Encoded protein: CASSFLFGGEQYF.

The genes are TRBV19 and TRBJ2-5, with D maybe TRBD2 (6 bases). Germline CDR1 is LNHDA and CDR2 is SQIVND (reference sequence). The CDR3 length is 13 residues. The V and J ends lost 3 bases and 3 bases respectively, with 8 bases between them. Here the CDR3 DNA reads TGTGCCAGTAGTATGACTAGAGAAGAGACCCAGTACTTC. Its translation is CASSMTREETQYF.

V gene TRBV4-1 combines with J gene TRBJ1-5; no reliable D call. This CDR3 has 16 residues. The V and J ends lost 4 bases and 0 bases respectively, with 13 bases between them. CDR1 MGHRA and CDR2 YSYEKL come from the germline V gene. Here the CDR3 reads CASSPGSGTSNQPQHF. In DNA form, the CDR3 reads TGCGCCAGCAGCCCGGGGAGTGGAACTAGCAATCAGCCCCAGCATTTT.